Listed here are 5 T cell receptor beta chains from one sample, sequenced in a study of siplizumab effects on memory and regulatory T cells. The table came from immunoSEQ multiplex PCR; TCRdb's copy has only in-frame clones and leaves some out. This table has 100,000 or so clones, about nine tenths appearing once. The sequenced sample was CD4+ T cells sorted from blood. Receptors were obtained from a human donor in good health. Some clones in this sample may be carry-over from other donors' samples.

The chain links TRBV5-1 to TRBJ1-5, with D uncertain. V shed 4 bases and J shed 3 bases, with 8 bases lying between them. This CDR3 spans 13 amino acids. Germline V gene lookup returns CDR1 SGHRS and CDR2 YFSETQ. As DNA, the CDR3 is TGCGCCAGCAGCCAAACCATCAATCAGCCCCAGCATTTT. It specifies CASSQTINQPQHF.

V is TRBV11-3 and J is TRBJ2-2, with D tentatively TRBD1 (6 bases). CDR1 and CDR2 (germline): SGHNT, YENEEA. This CDR3 has 15 residues. Trimming cost V 3 bases and J 1 base, with 9 bases left between them. Written as DNA, the CDR3 is TGTGCCAGCAGCTTCGGGACAAGGAACACCGGGGAGCTGTTTTTT. Protein sequence: CASSFGTRNTGELFF.

The chain has TRBV18 and TRBJ1-3; 8 bases match TRBD1. This CDR3 is built from 15 residues. V dropped 6 bases and J dropped 0; count of bases not matched to a gene: 4. Germline CDR1 reads KGHSH; CDR2 reads LQKENI. CDR3 protein: CASSDRVHSGNTIYF. The CDR3 DNA follows: TGTGCCAGCTCGGACAGGGTCCACTCTGGAAACACCATATATTTT.

The rearrangement joins TRBV18 to TRBJ2-7; TRBD1 matches 7 bases. The CDR3 has 14 residues. V was pared by 1 base and J by 2 bases, with 2 bases of the junction left unmatched. The germline V gene encodes CDR1 KGHSH and CDR2 LQKENI. Here the CDR3 DNA reads TGTGCCAGCTCACCACGAGACAGGGCCTACGAGCAGTACTTC. It specifies CASSPRDRAYEQYF.

This rearrangement joins TRBV28 to TRBJ1-2; a possible D gene is TRBD1 (6 bases). From germline, CDR1 is MDHEN and CDR2 SYDVKM. The V end was cut by 4 bases, the J end by 8 bases, with 14 bases between. The CDR3 consists of 13 residues. CDR3 protein: CASSSYTGFGYTF. The CDR3 DNA is TGTGCCAGCAGTTCGTACACAGGGTTCGGCTACACCTTC.